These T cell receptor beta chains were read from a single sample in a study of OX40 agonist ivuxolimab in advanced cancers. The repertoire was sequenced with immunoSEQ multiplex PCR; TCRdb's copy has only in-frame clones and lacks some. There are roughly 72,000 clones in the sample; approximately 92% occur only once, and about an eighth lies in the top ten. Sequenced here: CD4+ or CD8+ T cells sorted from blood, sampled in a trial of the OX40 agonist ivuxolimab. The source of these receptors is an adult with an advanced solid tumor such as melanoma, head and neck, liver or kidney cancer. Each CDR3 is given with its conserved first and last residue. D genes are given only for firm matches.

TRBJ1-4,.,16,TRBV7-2,CASSLSFQTTNEKLFF
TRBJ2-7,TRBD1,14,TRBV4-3,CASSQPRQGREQYF
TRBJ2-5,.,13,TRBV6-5,CATTPPGEETQYF
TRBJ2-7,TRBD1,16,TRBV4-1,CASSQDWDRDYYEQYF
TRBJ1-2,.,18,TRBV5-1,CASSPGAGRPGTNYGYTF
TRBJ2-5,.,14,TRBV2,CASSALSYQETQYF
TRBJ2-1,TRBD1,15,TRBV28,CASSSSGTEKGEQFF
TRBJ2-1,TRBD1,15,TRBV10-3,CAISVSGTVGNEQFF
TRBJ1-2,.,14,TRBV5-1,CASSPGTRLGGYTF
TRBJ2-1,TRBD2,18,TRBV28,CASGSQREWLRSYNEQFF
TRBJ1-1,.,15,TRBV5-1,CASSPMGAPYFQAFF
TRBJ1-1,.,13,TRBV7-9,CASSLEGNTEAFF
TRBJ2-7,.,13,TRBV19,CASSIGTSYEQYF
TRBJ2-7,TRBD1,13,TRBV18,CASSYRGGYEQYF
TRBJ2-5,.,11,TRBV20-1,CSASGSETQYF
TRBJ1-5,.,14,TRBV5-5,CASSPYQGSQPQHF
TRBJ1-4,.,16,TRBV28,CAIAPLGAGLNEKLFF
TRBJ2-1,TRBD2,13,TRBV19,CASRRLAGNEQFF
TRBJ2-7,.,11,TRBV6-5,CASKQGYEQYF
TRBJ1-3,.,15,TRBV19,CASRRSMLSGNTIYF
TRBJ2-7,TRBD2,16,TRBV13,CASSLTPLAASYEQYF
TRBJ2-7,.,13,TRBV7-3,CASSFGGGYEQYF
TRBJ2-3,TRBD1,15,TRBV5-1,CASSRDRPGTDTQYF
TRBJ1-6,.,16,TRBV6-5,CASSYRAGVYNSPLHF